Listed here are 11 T cell receptor beta chains from one sample, sequenced in a study of technical replicates of blood from several donors. The assay was immunoSEQ multiplex PCR, and TCRdb's table has in-frame clones only and misses some. Here the sample spans fewer than 85,000 clones, approximately 94% being singletons. Sequenced sample: T cells isolated from PBMCs. The receptors were gathered from a human donor in good health.

The V call is TRBV4-1, the J call TRBJ1-2; a possible D gene is TRBD1 (6 bases). Germline V lookup: CDR1 MGHRA, CDR2 YSYEKL. V was clipped by 2 bases and J by 4 bases, with 20 bases between them. The CDR3 loop spans 17 amino acids. This CDR3 reads CASSQPAAGTRLYGYTF. The DNA for the CDR3 is TGCGCCAGCAGCCAACCCGCTGCCGGGACAAGGCTCTATGGCTACACCTTC.

V and J are TRBV19 and TRBJ1-5; a weak D match, TRBD1 (6 bases). The CDR3 is 17 residues long. Per germline, CDR1 LNHDA and CDR2 SQIVND (reference sequence). V lost 7 bases and J lost 2, with 21 bases in between. The CDR3 coding sequence is TGTGCCAGTACCCCGGAGATCTCCAAGGGGGGCAATCAGCCCCAGCATTTT. Translating gives CASTPEISKGGNQPQHF.

J is TRBJ1-5 and V is TRBV27; 12 bases fit TRBD1. The CDR3 extends over 17 amino acids. V dropped 1 base and J dropped 4; count of bases not matched to a gene: 5. Germline V gene lookup returns CDR1 MNHEY and CDR2 SMNVEV (reference sequence). The CDR3 loop reads CASSLLGQGAGNQPQHF. CDR3 coding DNA: TGTGCCAGCAGTTTATTGGGACAGGGGGCAGGAAATCAGCCCCAGCATTTT.

The rearrangement links TRBV9 to TRBJ2-2; 12 bases are a match to TRBD2. The germline V gene encodes CDR1 SGDLS and CDR2 YYNGEE. With V trimmed by 9 bases and J by 2 bases, 8 bases remained unmatched. CDR3 length equals 16 residues. The CDR3 sequence: CATSTSGGPNTGELFF. The CDR3 nucleotides are TGTGCCACTTCGACTAGCGGGGGCCCTAACACCGGGGAGCTGTTTTTT.

The rearrangement links TRBV5-6 to TRBJ2-7; 9 bases are shared with TRBD1. The CDR3 loop spans 19 amino acids. The ends lost 1 base at V and 2 bases at J; junction bases unmatched: 16. Per germline, CDR1 SGHDT and CDR2 YYEEEE. This CDR3 reads CASSLTGTGLLIQTYEQYF. In DNA, the CDR3 is TGTGCCAGCAGCTTGACCGGGACAGGGTTACTTATTCAAACCTACGAGCAGTACTTC.

The rearrangement joins TRBV29-1 to TRBJ2-3; possibly TRBD2 for D (5 bases). The V gene lost 0 bases and the J gene lost 6 bases, with 10 bases spanning the gap. The CDR3 loop spans 13 amino acids. Germline V gene sequence: CDR1 SQVTM, CDR2 ANQGSEA. CDR3 coding DNA: TGCAGCGTTGAAGAGCTAGCTGGGGATACGCAGTATTTT. It translates to CSVEELAGDTQYF.

The chain joins TRBV5-4 to TRBJ2-2, with TRBD2 identical over 9 bases. The CDR3 totals 17 residues. Germline CDR1 is SGHNT and CDR2 is YYREEE (reference sequence). The trim removed 6 bases at V and 4 bases at J, leaving 13 bases unmatched. The CDR3 DNA is TGTGCCAGCACCCCTGGGGGAGCTAGCGGGACCACCGGGGAGCTGTTTTTT. Translation gives CASTPGGASGTTGELFF.

The gene calls are TRBV2 and TRBJ1-1; TRBD1 agrees at 10 bases. The germline CDR1 and CDR2 sequences are SNHLY and FYNNEI. The CDR3 sequence is 13 residues long. The ends lost 4 bases at V and 4 bases at J; junction bases unmatched: 0. DNA for the CDR3: TGTGCCAGCAGTGGGACAGGGGGCACTGAAGCTTTCTTT. Protein: CASSGTGGTEAFF.

The chain recombines TRBV10-3 with TRBJ2-1, with 12 bases that match TRBD2. Germline trimming cut 4 bases from V and 4 bases from J; bases unmatched to any gene: 8. Germline V lookup: CDR1 ENHRY, CDR2 SYGVKD. This CDR3 has 17 amino acids. CDR3 protein: CAISGKLAGGLYNEQFF. CDR3 DNA sequence: TGTGCCATCAGTGGGAAACTAGCGGGGGGACTATACAATGAGCAGTTCTTC.

The chain is built from TRBV5-4 and TRBJ2-2; D remains ambiguous. The CDR3 is 16 residues long. The germline CDR1 and CDR2 sequences are SGHNT and YYREEE (reference sequence). V lost 4 bases, J lost 0 bases, and 13 bases lay in between. CDR3 in DNA: TGTGCCAGCAGCCCTGGCGGCGCCTCGAACACCGGGGAGCTGTTTTTT. This sequence encodes CASSPGGASNTGELFF. The whole variable domain, filled in from reference TRBV5-4 and TRBJ2-2, reads ETGVTQSPTHLIKTRGQQVTLRCSSQSGHNTVSWYQQALGQGPQFIFQYYREEENGRGNFPPRFSGLQFPNYSSELNVNALELDDSALYLCASSPGGASNTGELFFGEGSRLTVL.

V usage is TRBV1 and J usage is TRBJ2-7; the table's D gene call, TRBD2, was not cross checked with the DNA. TRBV1 is classified as a pseudogene. The CDR3 consists of 13 residues. The CDR3 region is CTSSRSSHYEQYF. The CDR3 nucleotides read TGCACCAGCAGCCGCAGTAGCCACTACGAGCAGTACTTC.